These 26 T cell receptor beta chains were sequenced from one sample in a study of T cell responses to AZD1222 COVID-19 vaccine. Here immunoSEQ multiplex PCR was the method, and the copy in TCRdb shows in-frame clones only, minus some. The sample yields 150,000 or so clones, around 92% seen once. The input for sequencing was peripheral blood, taken 28 days after the second AZD1222 dose. The receptors originated from an adult who received the AZD1222 COVID-19 vaccine.

V usage is TRBV6-4 and J usage is TRBJ2-1, with TRBD2 matching 8 bases. The CDR3 length is 17 residues. V lost 0 bases to trimming and J lost 5 bases; unmatched junction nucleotides: 9. CDR1 and CDR2 (germline): MRHNA, SNTAGT. Here the CDR3 DNA reads TGTGCCAGCAGTGACTCGCCTCACGGGAGGGACCACAATGAGCAGTTCTTC. Translating gives CASSDSPHGRDHNEQFF.

The rearrangement joins TRBV7-8 to TRBJ1-1; 8 positions agree with TRBD1. V was pared by 1 base and J by 11 bases, with 3 bases of the junction left unmatched. The CDR3 runs 12 residues. Germline loops: CDR1 SGHVS, CDR2 FQNEAQ. CDR3 region: CASSLGTGSAFF. CDR3 nucleotide sequence: TGTGCCAGCAGCTTAGGGACAGGGTCGGCTTTCTTT.

This chain joins TRBV24-1 and TRBJ2-1; TRBD2 matches 8 bases. Germline assignment: CDR1 KGHDR and CDR2 SFDVKD. The CDR3 is 11 amino acids. With V trimmed by 7 bases and J by 13 bases, 5 bases remained unmatched. The CDR3, as DNA: TGTGCCACCAGCCGGGGGGGGCACCAGTTCTTC. The encoded protein is CATSRGGHQFF.

This chain joins TRBV5-6 and TRBJ1-1, with 8 bases that match TRBD1. The junction had 8 bases not matched to a gene; V was cut back by 5 bases and J by 8 bases. Germline lookup yields CDR1 SGHDT and CDR2 YYEEEE. This CDR3 is built from 13 residues. The CDR3: CASSWTGRLEAFF. The CDR3 DNA reads TGTGCCAGCAGTTGGACAGGGAGATTGGAAGCTTTCTTT.

This rearrangement joins TRBV27 to TRBJ1-5, with D unclear. V shed 2 bases and J shed 7 bases, with 9 bases lying between them. This CDR3 contains 13 residues. CDR1 MNHEY and CDR2 SMNVEV come from the germline V gene (reference sequence). The CDR3 nucleotides are TGTGCCAGCAGTTTAAGGCCCGGGCAGCCCCAGCATTTT. Translating it yields CASSLRPGQPQHF.

The rearrangement uses TRBV5-1 and TRBJ2-3, with 10 nucleotides matching TRBD2. The germline V gene has CDR1 SGHRS and CDR2 YFSETQ. The CDR3 loop spans 16 amino acids. The V segment lost 3 bases and the J segment 4 bases; nucleotides outside the gene matches: 8. The CDR3 here is CASSSTLAGDSDTQYF. In DNA form, the CDR3 reads TGCGCCAGCAGCTCCACCCTAGCGGGAGATTCAGATACGCAGTATTTT.

The rearrangement links TRBV4-1 to TRBJ2-7, with D unresolved. The CDR3 spans 14 residues. The V gene lost 1 base and the J gene lost 2 bases, with 9 bases spanning the gap. Per the germline V gene, CDR1 is MGHRA and CDR2 is YSYEKL. CDR3 nucleotides: TGCGCCAGCAGCCAAGCCCAGCTCGCCTACGAGCAGTACTTC. This gives the protein CASSQAQLAYEQYF.

The chain is built from TRBV4-2 and TRBJ2-2; weak D call: TRBD2 (6 bases). This CDR3 has 19 amino acids. Germline-derived CDR1 and CDR2 are LGHNA and YNFKEQ. V was clipped by 0 bases and J by 4 bases, with 21 bases between them. In DNA, the CDR3 is TGTGCCAGCAGCCAAGACGCTAGCGACCTTACCCGGGGCACCGGGGAGCTGTTTTTT. This encodes CASSQDASDLTRGTGELFF.

The V and J genes are TRBV6-5 and TRBJ2-7; either TRBD1 or TRBD2 may fit D (5 bases each). Germline-derived CDR1 and CDR2 are MNHEY and SVGAGI. The length of the CDR3 is 12 residues. With 6 bases removed from V and 5 bases from J, the gap between germline ends came to 11 bases. The CDR3 reads CASRFGAHEQYF. The CDR3 DNA is TGTGCCAGCAGATTCGGGGCTCACGAGCAGTACTTC.

The chain is built from TRBV28 and TRBJ1-5, with D tentatively TRBD1 (5 bases). The CDR3 spans 15 residues. The germline V and J ends were trimmed by 4 bases and 6 bases, with 16 bases remaining between them. Looked up from germline, CDR1 is MDHEN and CDR2 is SYDVKM. CDR3 protein: CASSSPQGSGQPQHF. The CDR3 DNA reads TGTGCCAGCAGTTCCCCCCAGGGATCAGGTCAGCCCCAGCATTTT.

V usage is TRBV4-3 and J usage is TRBJ2-3; D not resolved. Trimming removed 4 bases at V and 6 bases at J, with 14 bases between. CDR3 size: 14 residues. Germline lookup yields CDR1 LGHNA and CDR2 YSLEER. Written as DNA, the CDR3 is TGCGCCAGCAGCCTCACCCCTAGGGCGGATACGCAGTATTTT. It encodes CASSLTPRADTQYF.

This chain links TRBV27 with TRBJ1-1, with D possibly matching TRBD1 (5 bases). V was pared by 2 bases and J by 1 base, with 8 bases between. The CDR3 runs 14 residues. Germline V lookup: CDR1 MNHEY, CDR2 SMNVEV (reference sequence). The CDR3 DNA reads TGTGCCAGCAGTTTACGGCAGGGGAACACTGAAGCTTTCTTT. Amino acid sequence: CASSLRQGNTEAFF.

V gene TRBV3-1 (or the pseudogene TRBV3-2) combines with J gene TRBJ1-5, with a weak D call TRBD1 (5 bases). CDR1 is LGHDT and CDR2 is YNNKEL in the germline V gene (reference sequence). The CDR3 runs to 13 residues. V lost 2 bases, J lost 9 bases, and 11 bases lay in between. The CDR3 region is CASSQNPRGPQHF. CDR3 DNA: TGTGCCAGCAGCCAAAACCCTAGGGGGCCCCAGCATTTT.

The chain is built from TRBV28 and TRBJ1-2, with 10 bases identical to TRBD1. V lost 2 bases to trimming and J lost 8 bases; unmatched junction nucleotides: 5. Germline CDR1 is MDHEN and CDR2 is SYDVKM. This CDR3 contains 14 residues. CDR3 amino acids: CASSLGGQGRGYTF. The CDR3 bases are TGTGCCAGCAGTTTAGGGGGACAGGGGAGAGGCTACACCTTC.

The J gene is TRBJ1-1, the V gene TRBV18; the D gene is possibly TRBD1 (6 bases). V was pared by 8 bases and J by 5 bases, with 15 bases between. Germline lookup yields CDR1 KGHSH and CDR2 LQKENI. The CDR3 has 13 amino acids. CDR3 nucleotide sequence: TGTGCCAGCCGGATTAACAGGGAGACTGAAGCTTTCTTT. This gives the protein CASRINRETEAFF.

The chain links TRBV28 to TRBJ1-1, with D hard to call. Trimming cost V 8 bases and J 4 bases, with 17 bases left between them. This CDR3 has 14 amino acids. CDR1 is MDHEN and CDR2 is SYDVKM in the germline V gene. The CDR3 DNA sequence: TGTGCCAGCCACCAGACGGGAGAAGCCACTGAAGCTTTCTTT. Its translation: CASHQTGEATEAFF.

The V and J genes are TRBV7-9 and TRBJ1-3; D might be TRBD1 (5 bases). The CDR3 length is 15 residues. CDR1 SEHNR and CDR2 FQNEAQ come from the germline V gene (reference sequence). Trimming stripped 4 bases from V and 5 bases from J, with 15 bases between. CDR3 region: CASSSGQGLRNTIYF. In DNA, the CDR3 is TGTGCCAGCAGCTCAGGTCAGGGACTGAGAAACACCATATATTTT. Complete variable domain (other parts from reference TRBV7-9 and TRBJ1-3): DTGVSQNPRHKITKRGQNVTFRCDPISEHNRLYWYRQTLGQGPEFLTYFQNEAQLEKSRLLSDRFSAERPKGSFSTLEIQRTEQGDSAMYLCASSSGQGLRNTIYFGEGSWLTVV.

V gene TRBV18 combines with J gene TRBJ1-1; 7 nucleotides align to TRBD1. V shed 10 bases and J 2 bases; nucleotides not matched to a gene: 4. The CDR3 extends over 12 amino acids. The germline gives CDR1 KGHSH, CDR2 LQKENI. In nucleotides, the CDR3 is TGTGCCACCGGGACAGCAAACACTGAAGCTTTCTTT. Encoded protein: CATGTANTEAFF.

V and J are TRBV2 and TRBJ2-1, with D possibly matching TRBD2 (6 bases). Germline lookup yields CDR1 SNHLY and CDR2 FYNNEI. Between the trimmed V and J ends, which lost 2 bases and 9 bases, there was a span of 17 bases. The CDR3 contains 15 residues. CDR3 nucleotide sequence: TGTGCCAGCAGTGAACCCTTGGGGCGGGGAGGTGAGCAGTTCTTC. Amino acids: CASSEPLGRGGEQFF.

Note on this clone: Sequence at one end of the junction differs from germline and may be a read error. The chain uses TRBV28 and TRBJ1-1; no reliable D call. There are 9 residues in the CDR3. Germline V gene lookup returns CDR1 MDHEN and CDR2 SYDVKM. CDR3 loop: CASSHRRVF. CDR3 sequence (DNA): TGTGCCAGCAGTCACCGGAGGGTCTTT.

Concerning this clone itself: The CDR3 end shows no conserved phenylalanine or tryptophan, and so a read error is likely. The DNA is left out, because the CDR3 cannot be placed on it with certainty; the CDR3 is given as TCRdb lists it. CDR3 amino acids: CASSFRGG. The chain has TRBV5-4 and TRBJ2-3; the table's D call of TRBD2 was not tested on the DNA. The CDR3 is 8 amino acids long, termini counted. Germline CDR1 and CDR2: SGHNT and YYREEE (reference sequence).

The J gene is TRBJ2-3, the V gene TRBV10-3; D remains ambiguous. Germline CDR1 and CDR2: ENHRY and SYGVKD. V lost 0 bases to trimming and J lost 0 bases, with 7 bases between them. The CDR3 spans 15 residues. The CDR3 spells CAISESLLSTDTQYF. In DNA, the CDR3 is TGTGCCATCAGTGAGTCGTTGCTTAGCACAGATACGCAGTATTTT.

The chain is built from TRBV29-1 and TRBJ2-1; TRBD2 aligns across 8 bases. The CDR3 covers 17 residues. The ends lost 5 bases at V and 0 bases at J; junction bases unmatched: 12. CDR1 is SQVTM and CDR2 is ANQGSEA in the germline V gene. CDR3 amino acids: CSVTGQFLAGSYNEQFF. CDR3 sequence (DNA): TGCAGCGTTACGGGGCAATTTCTAGCGGGCTCCTACAATGAGCAGTTCTTC.

The chain carries TRBV7-9 and TRBJ2-1; 10 bases line up with TRBD2. The V and J ends lost 7 bases and 4 bases, in that order; junction bases with no gene match: 10. Germline CDR1 is SEHNR and CDR2 is FQNEAQ (reference sequence). CDR3 length: 16 amino acids. The CDR3 nucleotides are TGTGCCAGCACCGGGACCGCTAGCGGGAGTTACAATGAGCAGTTCTTC. Its protein is CASTGTASGSYNEQFF. The full variable domain, completed using reference TRBV7-9 and TRBJ2-1, is DTGVSQNPRHKITKRGQNVTFRCDPISEHNRLYWYRQTLGQGPEFLTYFQNEAQLEKSRLLSDRFSAERPKGSFSTLEIQRTEQGDSAMYLCASTGTASGSYNEQFFGPGTRLTVL.

The chain is built from TRBV19 and TRBJ1-2, with D tentatively TRBD1 (5 bases). Trimming left V 1 base short and J 4 bases short, with 10 bases between. Looked up from germline, CDR1 is LNHDA and CDR2 is SQIVND (reference sequence). This CDR3 spans 14 amino acids. CDR3 sequence (DNA): TGTGCCAGTAGTATAGCCGCAGGGCTCTATGGCTACACCTTC. Amino acid sequence: CASSIAAGLYGYTF.

The J gene is TRBJ2-7, the V gene TRBV6-4, with 15 nucleotides matching TRBD2. V gave up 4 bases and J gave up 6 bases; unmatched junction bases: 7. CDR3 length equals 16 residues. The germline CDR1 and CDR2 sequences are MRHNA and SNTAGT. Here the CDR3 reads CASSVRTSGRACEQYF. The CDR3 bases are TGTGCCAGCAGTGTCCGGACTAGCGGGAGGGCCTGCGAGCAGTACTTC.